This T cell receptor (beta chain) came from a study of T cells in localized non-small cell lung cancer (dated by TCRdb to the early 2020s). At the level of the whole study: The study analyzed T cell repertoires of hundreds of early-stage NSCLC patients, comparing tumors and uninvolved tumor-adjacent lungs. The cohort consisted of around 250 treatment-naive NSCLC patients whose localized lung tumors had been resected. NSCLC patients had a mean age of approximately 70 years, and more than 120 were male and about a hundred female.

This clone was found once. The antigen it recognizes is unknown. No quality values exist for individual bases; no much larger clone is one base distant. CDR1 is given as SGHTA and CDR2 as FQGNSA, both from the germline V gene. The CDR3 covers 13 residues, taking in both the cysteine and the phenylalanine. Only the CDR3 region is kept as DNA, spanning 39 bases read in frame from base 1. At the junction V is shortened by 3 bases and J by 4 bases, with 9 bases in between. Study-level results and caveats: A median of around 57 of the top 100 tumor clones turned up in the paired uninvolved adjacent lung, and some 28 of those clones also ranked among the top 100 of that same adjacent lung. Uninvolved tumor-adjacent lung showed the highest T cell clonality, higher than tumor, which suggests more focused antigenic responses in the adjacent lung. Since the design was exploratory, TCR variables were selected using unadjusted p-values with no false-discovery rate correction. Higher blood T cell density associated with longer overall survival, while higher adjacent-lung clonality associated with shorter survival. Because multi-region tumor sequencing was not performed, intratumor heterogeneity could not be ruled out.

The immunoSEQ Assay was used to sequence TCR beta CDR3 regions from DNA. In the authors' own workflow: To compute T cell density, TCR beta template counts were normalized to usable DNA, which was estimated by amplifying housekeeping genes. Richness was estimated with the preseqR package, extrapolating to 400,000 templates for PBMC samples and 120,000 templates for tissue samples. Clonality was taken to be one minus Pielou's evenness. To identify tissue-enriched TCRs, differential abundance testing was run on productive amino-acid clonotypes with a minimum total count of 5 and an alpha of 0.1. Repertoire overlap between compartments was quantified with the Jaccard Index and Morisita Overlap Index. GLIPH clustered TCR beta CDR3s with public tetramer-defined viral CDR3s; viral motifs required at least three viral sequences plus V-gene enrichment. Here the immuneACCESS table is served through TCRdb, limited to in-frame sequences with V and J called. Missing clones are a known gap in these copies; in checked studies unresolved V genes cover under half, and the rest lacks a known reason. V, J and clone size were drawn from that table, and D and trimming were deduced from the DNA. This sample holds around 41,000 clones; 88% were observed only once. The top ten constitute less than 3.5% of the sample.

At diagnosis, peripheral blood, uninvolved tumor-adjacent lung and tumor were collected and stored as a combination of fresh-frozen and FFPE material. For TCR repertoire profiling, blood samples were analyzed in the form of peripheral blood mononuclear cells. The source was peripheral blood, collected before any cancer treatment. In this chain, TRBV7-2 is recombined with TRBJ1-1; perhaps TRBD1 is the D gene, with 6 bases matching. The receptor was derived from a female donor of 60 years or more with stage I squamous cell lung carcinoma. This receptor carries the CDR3 CASSLGGGTEAFF. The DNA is TGTGCCAGCAGCTTGGGGGGCGGCACTGAAGCTTTCTTT. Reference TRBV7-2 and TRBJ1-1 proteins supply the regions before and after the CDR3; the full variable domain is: GAGVSQSPSNKVTEKGKDVELRCDPISGHTALYWYRQSLGQGLEFLIYFQGNSAPDKSGLPSDRFSAERTGGSVSTLTIQRTQQEDSAVYLCASSLGGGTEAFFGQGTRLTVV.